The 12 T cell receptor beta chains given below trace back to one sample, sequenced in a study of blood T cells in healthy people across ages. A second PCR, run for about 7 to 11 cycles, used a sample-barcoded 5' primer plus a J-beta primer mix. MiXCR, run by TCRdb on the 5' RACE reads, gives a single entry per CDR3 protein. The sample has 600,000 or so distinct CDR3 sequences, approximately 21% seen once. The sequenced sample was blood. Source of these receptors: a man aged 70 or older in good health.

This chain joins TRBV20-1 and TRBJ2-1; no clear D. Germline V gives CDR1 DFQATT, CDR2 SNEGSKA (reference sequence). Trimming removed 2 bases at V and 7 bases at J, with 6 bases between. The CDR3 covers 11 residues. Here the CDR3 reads CSARLQNEQFF. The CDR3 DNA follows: TGCAGTGCTAGATTACAGAATGAGCAGTTCTTC.

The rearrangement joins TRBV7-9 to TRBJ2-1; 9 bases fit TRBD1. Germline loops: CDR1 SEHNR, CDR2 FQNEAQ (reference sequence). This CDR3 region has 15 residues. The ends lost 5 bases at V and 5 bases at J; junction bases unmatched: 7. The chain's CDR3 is CASSPRDREDNEQFF. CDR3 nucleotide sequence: TGTGCCAGCAGCCCGCGGGACAGGGAGGACAATGAGCAGTTCTTC. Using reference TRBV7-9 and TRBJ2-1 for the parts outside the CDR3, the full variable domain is DTGVSQNPRHKITKRGQNVTFRCDPISEHNRLYWYRQTLGQGPEFLTYFQNEAQLEKSRLLSDRFSAERPKGSFSTLEIQRTEQGDSAMYLCASSPRDREDNEQFFGPGTRLTVL.

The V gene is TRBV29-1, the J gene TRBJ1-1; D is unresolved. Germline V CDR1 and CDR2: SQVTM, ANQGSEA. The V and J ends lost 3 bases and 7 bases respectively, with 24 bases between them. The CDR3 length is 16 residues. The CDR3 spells CSVDWGLATRGVEAFF. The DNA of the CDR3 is TGCAGCGTTGACTGGGGTCTGGCCACACGAGGAGTTGAAGCTTTCTTT.

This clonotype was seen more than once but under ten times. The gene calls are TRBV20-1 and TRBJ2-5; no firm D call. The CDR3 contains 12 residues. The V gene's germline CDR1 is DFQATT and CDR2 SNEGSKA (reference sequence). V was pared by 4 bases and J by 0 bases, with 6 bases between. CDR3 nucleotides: TGCAGTGCTATCGGCAACCAAGAGACCCAGTACTTC. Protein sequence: CSAIGNQETQYF.

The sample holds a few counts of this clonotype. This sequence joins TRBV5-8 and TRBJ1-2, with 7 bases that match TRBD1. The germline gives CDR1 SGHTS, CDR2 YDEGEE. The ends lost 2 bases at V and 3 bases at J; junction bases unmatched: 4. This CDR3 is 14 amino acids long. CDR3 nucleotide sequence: TGTGCCAGCAGCTTCACAGGGGCCTACTATGGCTACACCTTC. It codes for CASSFTGAYYGYTF.

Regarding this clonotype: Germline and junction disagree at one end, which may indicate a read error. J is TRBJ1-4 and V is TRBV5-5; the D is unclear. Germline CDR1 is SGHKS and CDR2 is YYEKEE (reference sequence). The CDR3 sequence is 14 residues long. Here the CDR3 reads CASSYPGDNEELFF. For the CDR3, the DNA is TGTGCCAGCAGCTATCCGGGTGATAATGAAGAACTGTTTTTT.

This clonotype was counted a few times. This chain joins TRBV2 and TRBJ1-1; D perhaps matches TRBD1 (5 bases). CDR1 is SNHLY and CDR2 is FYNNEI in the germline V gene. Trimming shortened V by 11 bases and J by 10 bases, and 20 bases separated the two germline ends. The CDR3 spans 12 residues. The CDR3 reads CASTQAGVGAFF. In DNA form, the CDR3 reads TGTGCCTCCACTCAGGCGGGGGTGGGAGCTTTCTTT.

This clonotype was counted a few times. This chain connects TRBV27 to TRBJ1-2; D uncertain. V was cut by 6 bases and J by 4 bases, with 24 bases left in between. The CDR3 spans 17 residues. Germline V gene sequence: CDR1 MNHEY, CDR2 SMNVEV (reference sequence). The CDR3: CASSRASLGSPPYGYTF. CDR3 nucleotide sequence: TGTGCCAGCAGCCGCGCCTCCCTGGGGTCCCCCCCCTATGGCTACACCTTC.

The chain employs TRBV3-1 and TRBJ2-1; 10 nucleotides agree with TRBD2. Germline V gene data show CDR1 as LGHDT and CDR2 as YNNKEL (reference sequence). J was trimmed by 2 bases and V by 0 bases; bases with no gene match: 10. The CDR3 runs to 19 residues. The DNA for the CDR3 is TGTGCCAGCAGCCAAGAAGGGGATCCGGGACTAGCGACCTACAATGAGCAGTTCTTC. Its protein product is CASSQEGDPGLATYNEQFF.

CDR3 sequence reads: CASSWSWDSYNEQFF. CDR3 nucleotide sequence: TGTGCCAGCAGTTGGTCGTGGGACAGCTACAATGAGCAGTTCTTC. V gene TRBV27 combines with J gene TRBJ2-1, with 7 positions matching TRBD1. V dropped 4 bases and J dropped 3; count of bases not matched to a gene: 6. CDR3 length: 15 residues. CDR1 and CDR2 from the germline V gene are MNHEY and SMNVEV (reference sequence).

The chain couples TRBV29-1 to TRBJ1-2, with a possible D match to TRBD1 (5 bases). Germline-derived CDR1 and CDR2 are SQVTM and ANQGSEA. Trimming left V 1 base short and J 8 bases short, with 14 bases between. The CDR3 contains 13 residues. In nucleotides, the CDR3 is TGCAGCGTTGAAGTAGGGGCAGCGAGAGGCTACACCTTC. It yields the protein CSVEVGAARGYTF.

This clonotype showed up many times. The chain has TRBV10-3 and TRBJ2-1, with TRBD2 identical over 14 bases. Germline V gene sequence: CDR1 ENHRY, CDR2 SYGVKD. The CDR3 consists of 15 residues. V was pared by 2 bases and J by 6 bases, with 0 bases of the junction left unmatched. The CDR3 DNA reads TGTGCCATCAGTGAGGGACTAGCGGGAGGCAATGAGCAGTTCTTC. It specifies CAISEGLAGGNEQFF.